This entry features one TCR beta chain sequence. Assay: immunoSEQ multiplex PCR; the TCRdb copy retains only in-frame clones and omits some. The sample has just under 35,000 clones; around 90% are singletons. This sample stems from a study of T cell changes during pregnancy in multiple sclerosis. Specimen: peripheral blood, collected in the second trimester of pregnancy. This sequence originates from a female donor in good health, enrolled as a control in a pregnancy study.

The DNA for the CDR3 is TGTGCCAGCAGGGGACTAGCGGGAGTGTGGGAGCAGTACTTC. Translated: CASRGLAGVWEQYF. V usage is TRBV6-5 and J usage is TRBJ2-5; 14 positions agree with TRBD2. The CDR3 extends over 14 amino acids. V trimming: 6 bases; J trimming: 11 bases; junction bases outside the gene matches: 8. Per the germline V gene, CDR1 is MNHEY and CDR2 is SVGAGI.